One sample yielded the 22 T cell receptor beta chains listed below, sequenced in a study of cytomegalovirus exposure and HLA in healthy donors. The PCR ran on 60 Vbeta and 13 Jbeta primers. The repertoire was sequenced with immunoSEQ multiplex PCR; TCRdb's copy has only in-frame clones and lacks some. The profile shows about 190,000 clones, 60% to 80% of them singletons. The specimen sequenced was PBMCs. The receptors originated from a woman aged 18-29 years in good health and CMV-seronegative.

V gene TRBV6-5 combines with J gene TRBJ1-2, with 8 bases that match TRBD1. V lost 0 bases to trimming and J lost 3 bases; unmatched junction nucleotides: 6. The length of the CDR3 is 16 residues. Germline V lookup: CDR1 MNHEY, CDR2 SVGAGI. The CDR3 DNA reads TGTGCCAGCAGTTACTCACAGGGGGAGGTGCACTATGGCTACACCTTC. It encodes CASSYSQGEVHYGYTF.

The chain carries TRBV5-1 and TRBJ1-1; D uncertain. The germline CDR1 and CDR2 sequences are SGHRS and YFSETQ. Trimming pared 2 bases from V and 3 bases from J, leaving 11 bases between. The CDR3 length is 14 residues. The CDR3: CASSFYTSYTEAFF. DNA of the CDR3: TGCGCCAGCAGCTTTTACACCAGTTACACTGAAGCTTTCTTT.

The rearrangement uses TRBV7-2 and TRBJ2-5; 9 bases align to TRBD1. The CDR3 has 15 residues. Trimming took 5 bases from V and 5 from J; bases not matched to a gene: 9. CDR1 and CDR2 (germline): SGHTA, FQGNSA. The CDR3 bases are TGTGCCAGCAGCCCGACCGGGACAGGGTTCGAGACCCAGTACTTC. Translating it yields CASSPTGTGFETQYF. The full variable domain, its missing parts supplied by reference TRBV7-2 and TRBJ2-5, is GAGVSQSPSNKVTEKGKDVELRCDPISGHTALYWYRQSLGQGLEFLIYFQGNSAPDKSGLPSDRFSAERTGGSVSTLTIQRTQQEDSAVYLCASSPTGTGFETQYFGPGTRLLVL.

The V and J genes are TRBV5-1 and TRBJ2-3; unclear D gene. The germline V gene encodes CDR1 SGHRS and CDR2 YFSETQ. CDR3 size: 15 residues. V lost 2 bases and J lost 3, with 13 bases in between. CDR3 in amino acids: CASSFEVPGTDTQYF. DNA of the CDR3: TGCGCCAGCAGCTTCGAGGTTCCGGGTACAGATACGCAGTATTTT.

The chain carries TRBV5-4 and TRBJ1-1; the match to TRBD1 covers 10 bases. Germline CDR1 and CDR2: SGHNT and YYREEE (reference sequence). V lost 3 bases, J lost 3 bases, and 8 bases stayed unmatched. The length of the CDR3 is 16 residues. The CDR3 DNA is TGTGCCAGCAGCTCGTCGGACAGGGGGGAGGACACTGAAGCTTTCTTT. This codes for CASSSSDRGEDTEAFF.

The J gene is TRBJ2-1, the V gene TRBV7-3; tentative D call: TRBD2 (5 bases). CDR3 size: 13 residues. CDR1 and CDR2 from the germline V gene are SGHTA and FQGTGA. The V end was cut by 3 bases, the J end by 9 bases, with 12 bases between. CDR3 DNA: TGTGCCAGCAGCTTGGGGAGTGGGAGTGAGCAGTTCTTC. Protein product: CASSLGSGSEQFF.

V gene TRBV30 combines with J gene TRBJ2-1, with TRBD1 matching over 8 bases. The V and J ends lost 3 bases and 8 bases, in that order; junction bases with no gene match: 6. This CDR3 is 13 amino acids long. Germline V CDR1 and CDR2: GTSNPN, SVGIG (reference sequence). CDR3 region: CAWRRQGKDEQFF. Written as DNA, the CDR3 is TGTGCCTGGAGAAGACAGGGGAAGGATGAGCAGTTCTTC.

This clone was picked up one time. CDR3 bases: TGTGCCAGCAGTTACCCCCTGGATAGCGGCTACAATGAGCAGTTCTTC. This codes for CASSYPLDSGYNEQFF. The rearrangement links TRBV6-5 to TRBJ2-1, with D possibly TRBD2 on 6 matching bases. CDR3 length equals 16 residues. With 2 bases removed from V and 3 bases from J, the gap between germline ends came to 14 bases. Looked up from germline, CDR1 is MNHEY and CDR2 is SVGAGI.

V and J are TRBV18 and TRBJ1-3; D unresolved. The CDR3 is made up of 15 amino acids. Germline V gives CDR1 KGHSH, CDR2 LQKENI. V was pared by 3 bases and J by 0 bases, with 9 bases between. CDR3 sequence: CASSPAGYSGNTIYF. In DNA, the CDR3 is TGTGCCAGCTCACCGGCGGGCTACTCTGGAAACACCATATATTTT.

The table lists this clone with a count of one. The CDR3, as DNA: TGTGCCAGCAGCCTCCCTCCGGGACTAGCGGGGGCTGAGCAGTTCTTC. Its protein is CASSLPPGLAGAEQFF. This rearrangement joins TRBV28 to TRBJ2-1; 14 nucleotides match TRBD2. Germline assignment: CDR1 MDHEN and CDR2 SYDVKM. Trimming removed 6 bases from V and 9 bases from J; junction bases left unmatched: 10. The CDR3 spans 16 residues.

This chain joins TRBV29-1 and TRBJ1-1; the D gene is possibly TRBD1 (5 bases). The CDR3 runs to 12 residues. Germline values: CDR1 SQVTM, CDR2 ANQGSEA. Trimming removed 6 bases from V and 3 bases from J, with 11 bases in between. CDR3 amino acids: CSVGDRYTEAFF. For the CDR3, the DNA is TGCAGCGTCGGTGACAGATACACTGAAGCTTTCTTT.

The rearrangement uses TRBV25-1 and TRBJ2-1; 13 nucleotides agree with TRBD2. V gave up 3 bases and J gave up 8 bases; unmatched junction bases: 4. The CDR3 extends over 15 amino acids. Germline V CDR1 and CDR2: MGHDK, SYGVNS. This CDR3 reads CASSDGLAGDYEQFF. The DNA of the CDR3 is TGTGCCAGCAGTGATGGACTAGCGGGAGATTATGAGCAGTTCTTC.

J is TRBJ2-7 and V is TRBV28, with D possibly matching TRBD2 (6 bases). The germline CDR1 and CDR2 sequences are MDHEN and SYDVKM. Trimming left V 6 bases short and J 1 base short, with 13 bases between. This CDR3 spans 14 amino acids. CDR3 DNA: TGTGCCAGCAGCCTTGCGGGGAAGTCCTACGAGCAGTACTTC. Translated, it gives CASSLAGKSYEQYF.

The chain employs TRBV19 and TRBJ2-7; TRBD2 agrees at 7 bases. This CDR3 has 14 residues. Germline CDR1 LNHDA, CDR2 SQIVND (reference sequence). The V segment lost 5 bases and the J segment 2 bases; nucleotides outside the gene matches: 6. The CDR3 here is CASSPSGTAYEQYF. The CDR3 DNA is TGTGCCAGTAGTCCTAGCGGTACAGCCTACGAGCAGTACTTC.

The chain has TRBV5-4 and TRBJ1-1; tentative D call: TRBD1 (6 bases). Looked up from germline, CDR1 is SGHNT and CDR2 is YYREEE (reference sequence). This CDR3 is built from 13 residues. With 6 bases removed from V and 2 bases from J, the gap between germline ends came to 11 bases. CDR3 protein: CASNRGQNTEAFF. Written as DNA, the CDR3 is TGTGCCAGCAACCGGGGACAAAACACTGAAGCTTTCTTT.

The rearrangement uses TRBV25-1 and TRBJ2-3; 7 bases are a match to TRBD1. The V gene's germline CDR1 is MGHDK and CDR2 SYGVNS. V lost 4 bases and J lost 0; bases outside the gene matches: 4. CDR3 length: 15 residues. CDR3 residues: CASSAPDRSTDTQYF. The DNA of the CDR3 is TGTGCCAGCAGTGCCCCGGACAGGAGCACAGATACGCAGTATTTT.

The chain's CDR3 is CASSLVWTAYSNQPQHF. CDR3 bases: TGTGCCAGCAGCTTGGTATGGACAGCTTATAGCAATCAGCCCCAGCATTTT. The chain combines TRBV5-8 with TRBJ1-5, with D perhaps matching TRBD1 (6 bases). V was shortened by 0 bases and J by 0 bases, with 13 bases between the two germline ends. The CDR3 consists of 17 residues. Germline V gives CDR1 SGHTS, CDR2 YDEGEE.

The gene calls are TRBV7-9 and TRBJ2-1; D perhaps matches TRBD2 (6 bases). Germline-derived CDR1 and CDR2 are SEHNR and FQNEAQ (reference sequence). The length of the CDR3 is 12 residues. Trimming stripped 7 bases from V and 8 bases from J, with 12 bases between. CDR3 sequence reads: CASTQSGHEQFF. CDR3 coding DNA: TGTGCCAGCACCCAAAGCGGGCATGAGCAGTTCTTC.

The chain joins TRBV19 to TRBJ1-2, with D possibly being TRBD1 (6 bases). Trimming removed 9 bases from V and 0 bases from J, with 11 bases in between. The CDR3 length is 13 residues. Germline-derived CDR1 and CDR2 are LNHDA and SQIVND (reference sequence). CDR3 sequence (DNA): TGTGCCAGCAGGGACACTCCTAACTATGGCTACACCTTC. Protein product: CASRDTPNYGYTF. The full variable domain, with the rest looked up from reference TRBV19 and TRBJ1-2, is DGGITQSPKYLFRKEGQNVTLSCEQNLNHDAMYWYRQDPGQGLRLIYYSQIVNDFQKGDIAEGYSVSREKKESFPLTVTSAQKNPTAFYLCASRDTPNYGYTFGSGTRLTVV.

This chain connects TRBV28 to TRBJ1-2, with 7 bases identical to TRBD1. The germline V gene has CDR1 MDHEN and CDR2 SYDVKM. The CDR3 extends over 13 amino acids. The V gene end was trimmed by 8 bases and the J gene end by 4 bases; junction bases not matched to a gene: 7. Here the CDR3 reads CASLEGGGYGYTF. The CDR3 DNA follows: TGTGCCAGCTTAGAAGGGGGCGGCTATGGCTACACCTTC.

This rearrangement joins TRBV19 to TRBJ2-7; D might be TRBD2 (7 bases). The ends were cut back, 0 bases at V and 1 base at J, with 13 bases in the middle. Germline loops: CDR1 LNHDA, CDR2 SQIVND (reference sequence). The CDR3 sequence is 16 residues long. CDR3 DNA: TGTGCCAGTAGTATAGATATGCGGGGGCCGTCCTACGAGCAGTACTTC. This sequence encodes CASSIDMRGPSYEQYF.

The V call is TRBV28, the J call TRBJ2-3; a weak D match, TRBD2 (9 bases). Germline lookup yields CDR1 MDHEN and CDR2 SYDVKM. Trimming cost V 10 bases and J 2 bases, with 31 bases left between them. The CDR3 has 19 amino acids. CDR3 DNA sequence: TGTGCCACCTCTTTTCACCAGGGGGCTAGCGGGGCATTCACAGATACGCAGTATTTT. Translated, it gives CATSFHQGASGAFTDTQYF.